This entry describes one T cell receptor (beta chain). TCRdb keeps only in-frame clones here, not all; method: immunoSEQ multiplex PCR. The table records approximately 52,000 clones, roughly 75% of them present only once. The data derive from a study of PD-L1 blockade in urothelial cancer. Noted time point: pretreatment peripheral blood. CDR3 length: 12 residues. V was clipped by 5 bases and J by 8 bases, with 12 bases between them. CDR1 MNHEY and CDR2 SVGAGI come from the germline V gene. This chain joins TRBV6-5 and TRBJ1-2; D may be TRBD1 (5 bases). The specimen comprised PBMCs, sampled around atezolizumab (anti-PD-L1) treatment. The receptor's source is a man between 65 and 85 years old with urothelial cancer. CDR3 nucleotides: TGTGCCAGCAGTGAGGTGGGGCGAGGCTACACCTTC. It codes for CASSEVGRGYTF.